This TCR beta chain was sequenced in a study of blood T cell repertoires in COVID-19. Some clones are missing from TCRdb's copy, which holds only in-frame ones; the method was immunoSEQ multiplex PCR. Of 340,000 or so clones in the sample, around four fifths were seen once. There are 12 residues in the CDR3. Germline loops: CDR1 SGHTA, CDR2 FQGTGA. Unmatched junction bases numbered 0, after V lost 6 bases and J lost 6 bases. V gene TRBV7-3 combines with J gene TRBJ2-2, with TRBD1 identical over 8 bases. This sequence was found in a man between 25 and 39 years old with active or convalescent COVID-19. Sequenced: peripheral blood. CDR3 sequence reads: CASRQGAGELFF. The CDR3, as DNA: TGTGCCAGCAGACAGGGGGCCGGGGAGCTGTTTTTT.